These T cell receptor beta chains were read from a single sample in a study of graft-versus-host responses after intestinal transplantation. Antigen specificity for these receptors is unknown. Data came from immunoSEQ multiplex PCR; TCRdb stores just in-frame clones and leaves some out. Here the sample spans roughly 100,000 clones, about 90% being singletons. This specimen consisted of unstimulated CD4+ T cells sorted from spleen or lymph node cells, obtained before intestinal transplant. Every receptor here comes from a human donor who received an intestinal transplant. CDR3s include the opening cysteine and the closing phenylalanine or tryptophan. Fields, in order: J gene, V gene, clone size, CDR3 protein. Expanded clones get a size class; other rows say once, few or many, or leave the size out.

J: TRBJ1-3
V: TRBV7-6
size: -
CDR3: CASSITGNTIYF

J: TRBJ2-1
V: TRBV6-5
size: -
CDR3: CASSYSIGDSLEQFF

J: TRBJ2-1
V: TRBV7-2
size: -
CDR3: CASSLDLQPYNEQFF

J: TRBJ1-2
V: TRBV6-1
size: -
CDR3: CASRSGTGDYGYTF

J: TRBJ2-6
V: TRBV7-6
size: -
CDR3: CASSLSNRLSSGANVLTF

J: TRBJ1-4
V: TRBV7-3
size: -
CDR3: CASSYQDRGNEKLFF

J: TRBJ1-1
V: TRBV7-6
size: few
CDR3: CASSLSLRTEAFF

J: TRBJ2-2
V: TRBV11-3
size: once
CDR3: CASSLRGANTGELFF

J: TRBJ1-2
V: TRBV6-1
size: -
CDR3: CASSEGAGYTF

J: TRBJ2-1
V: TRBV5-1
size: -
CDR3: CASSLNLGNEQFF

J: -
V: TRBV4-1
size: once
CDR3: CASSQAQGSYNEQYF

J: TRBJ2-7
V: TRBV6-5
size: -
CDR3: CASSYGRGRGEQYF

J: TRBJ1-1
V: TRBV2
size: -
CDR3: CASSAGNTEAFF

J: TRBJ2-7
V: TRBV6-5
size: -
CDR3: CASSVAGGFYEQYF

J: TRBJ2-7
V: TRBV28
size: -
CDR3: CASSGGGQGREQYF

J: TRBJ2-4
V: TRBV4-1
size: -
CDR3: CASSQMGTSKNIQYF

J: TRBJ1-6
V: TRBV11-2
size: -
CDR3: CASSLRGSNSPLHF